These 4 T cell receptor beta chains were all obtained from the same sample, sequenced in a study of graft-versus-host responses after intestinal transplantation. Here immunoSEQ multiplex PCR was the method, and the copy in TCRdb shows in-frame clones only, minus some. The sample comprises 100,000 to 120,000 clones, about 93% of which are singletons, and 0.4% to 0.65% rests with the top ten. No antigen has been identified for these receptors. This material consisted of unstimulated CD8+ T cells sorted from spleen or lymph node cells, taken before intestinal transplant. The receptors stem from a human donor who received an intestinal transplant.

This chain uses TRBV7-9 with TRBJ2-2; D not certain. The length of the CDR3 is 14 residues. V lost 5 bases to trimming and J lost 7 bases, with 14 bases between them. The germline V gene has CDR1 SEHNR and CDR2 FQNEAQ (reference sequence). CDR3 coding DNA: TGTGCCAGCAGCCCTCCCAAAATCGGCGGGGAGCTGTTTTTT. This codes for CASSPPKIGGELFF.

This clone was observed once. The chain links TRBV19 to TRBJ2-1; possibly TRBD1 for D (6 bases). CDR1 LNHDA and CDR2 SQIVND come from the germline V gene (reference sequence). CDR3 length: 13 residues. V lost 5 bases and J 7 bases, leaving 12 bases between the germline ends. The CDR3 here is CASSSTGQNEQFF. The DNA of the CDR3 is TGTGCCAGTAGTTCAACGGGACAAAATGAGCAGTTCTTC.

V usage is TRBV27 and J usage is TRBJ2-7; TRBD2 matches 7 bases. Germline CDR1 and CDR2: MNHEY and SMNVEV (reference sequence). This CDR3 comprises 13 residues. With 2 bases clipped from V and 4 bases from J, the junction kept 2 bases outside the gene matches. The CDR3 reads CASSLRGVYEQYF. The DNA for the CDR3 is TGTGCCAGCAGTTTACGGGGGGTATACGAGCAGTACTTC.

V is TRBV11-2 and J is TRBJ2-7, with TRBD1 matching over 8 bases. J was trimmed by 3 bases and V by 3 bases; bases with no gene match: 4. Germline V lookup: CDR1 SGHAT, CDR2 FQNNGV. CDR3 length: 14 residues. The CDR3 is CASSFGTGDYEQYF. CDR3 in DNA: TGTGCCAGCAGCTTCGGGACAGGTGACTACGAGCAGTACTTC.